This entry lists 18 T cell receptor beta chains sequenced from one sample in a study of blood T cell repertoires in COVID-19. Using immunoSEQ multiplex PCR, the repertoire was profiled, and TCRdb retains in-frame clones only, with some absent. The sample holds more than 140,000 clones, almost 90% seen once. Sequenced sample: peripheral blood. These receptors all stem from a woman aged 55-69 years with acute or convalescent COVID-19.

J is TRBJ1-2 and V is TRBV5-1, with a tentative D call TRBD1 (5 bases). The CDR3 is made up of 15 amino acids. Per the germline V gene, CDR1 is SGHRS and CDR2 is YFSETQ. Trimming cost V 2 bases and J 8 bases, with 19 bases left between them. CDR3 coding DNA: TGCGCCAGCAGCTTTGGGTTCCGGACGGGGGGAGGCTACACCTTC. Protein: CASSFGFRTGGGYTF. Looking up the rest from reference TRBV5-1 and TRBJ1-2 gives the full variable domain: KAGVTQTPRYLIKTRGQQVTLSCSPISGHRSVSWYQQTPGQGLQFLFEYFSETQRNKGNFPGRFSGRQFSNSRSEMNVSTLELGDSALYLCASSFGFRTGGGYTFGSGTRLTVV.

The chain carries TRBV27 and TRBJ1-1, with 11 positions matching TRBD1. The CDR3 has 16 residues. Trimming cost V 5 bases and J 1 base; bases outside gene matches: 6. Germline V lookup: CDR1 MNHEY, CDR2 SMNVEV (reference sequence). CDR3 sequence reads: CASSTRTGGSNTEAFF. CDR3 bases: TGTGCCAGCAGTACAAGGACAGGGGGCTCGAACACTGAAGCTTTCTTT.

In nucleotides, the CDR3 is TGTGCCAGCAGCGTAGATCTCGGGACAGGAAGCTCTGGAAACACCATATATTTT. It codes for CASSVDLGTGSSGNTIYF. This sequence joins TRBV9 and TRBJ1-3; 8 nucleotides match TRBD1. The CDR3 is 18 amino acids. Trimming took 0 bases from V and 0 from J; bases not matched to a gene: 8. Germline V gene sequence: CDR1 SGDLS, CDR2 YYNGEE.

The V gene is TRBV7-2, the J gene TRBJ1-6, with TRBD1 matching over 12 bases. The V and J ends lost 1 base and 9 bases, in that order; junction bases with no gene match: 7. This CDR3 is 17 amino acids long. Germline values: CDR1 SGHTA, CDR2 FQGNSA. In DNA form, the CDR3 reads TGTGCCAGCAGCTTAGATAGGGACAGGGGGCGCATTTCACCCCTCCACTTT. This codes for CASSLDRDRGRISPLHF.

The chain links TRBV4-3 to TRBJ1-2, with D tentatively TRBD1 (6 bases). CDR1 is LGHNA, CDR2 YSLEER, per germline. The ends were cut back, 3 bases at V and 7 bases at J, with 18 bases in the middle. The CDR3 loop spans 15 amino acids. For the CDR3, the DNA is TGCGCCAGCAGCCACACGGGAGGGGGACGGGGTGGCTACACCTTC. Translating it yields CASSHTGGGRGGYTF.

The CDR3 DNA reads TGTGCCAGCAGTCCTCCGGGACTAGCGGGGGAGTTCTTC. Protein: CASSPPGLAGEFF. The chain has TRBV2 and TRBJ2-1; 14 bases align to TRBD2. V shed 5 bases, J shed 14 bases, and the junction held 5 bases outside the gene matches. Germline CDR1 is SNHLY and CDR2 is FYNNEI. CDR3 length: 13 residues. Full variable domain (missing parts from reference TRBV2 and TRBJ2-1): EPEVTQTPSHQVTQMGQEVILRCVPISNHLYFYWYRQILGQKVEFLVSFYNNEISEKSEIFDDQFSVERPDGSNFTLKIRSTKLEDSAMYFCASSPPGLAGEFFGPGTRLTVL.

The chain has TRBV4-3 and TRBJ2-1; weak D call: TRBD1 (6 bases). Trimming removed 3 bases at V and 6 bases at J, with 12 bases between. Germline V gene data show CDR1 as LGHNA and CDR2 as YSLEER. This CDR3 has 14 residues. The CDR3 region has the DNA TGCGCCAGCAGCCACCCAGGGGTCGGCAATGAGCAGTTCTTC. It encodes CASSHPGVGNEQFF.

The chain couples TRBV6-2 or TRBV6-3 to TRBJ2-1; weak D call: TRBD1 (6 bases). Deletions cut 5 bases from V and 4 bases from J, with 12 bases between. Germline-derived CDR1 and CDR2 are MNHEY and SVGEGT. The CDR3 sequence is 14 residues long. CDR3 protein: CASSPRDRYNEQFF. The CDR3 DNA sequence: TGTGCCAGCAGTCCGCGCGACAGGTACAATGAGCAGTTCTTC.

The chain recombines TRBV4-3 with TRBJ2-2; no clear D gene. The CDR3 totals 15 residues. V was cut by 2 bases and J by 2 bases, with 9 bases left in between. Looked up from germline, CDR1 is LGHNA and CDR2 is YSLEER. This CDR3 reads CASSQRRQNTGELFF. The DNA for the CDR3 is TGCGCCAGCAGCCAACGCAGGCAAAACACCGGGGAGCTGTTTTTT.

The chain is built from TRBV12-3 or TRBV12-4 and TRBJ1-2; D not resolved. CDR3 size: 13 residues. With 1 base removed from V and 2 bases from J, the gap between germline ends came to 5 bases. CDR3 sequence reads: CASSLGENYGYTF. For the CDR3, the DNA is TGTGCCAGCAGTTTAGGGGAGAACTATGGCTACACCTTC.

The J gene is TRBJ1-4, the V gene TRBV6-6; D possibly corresponds to TRBD1 (6 bases). CDR1 is MNHNY and CDR2 is SVGAGI in the germline V gene (reference sequence). Trimming left V 4 bases short and J 0 bases short, with 12 bases between. The CDR3 contains 16 residues. The CDR3 DNA follows: TGTGCCAGCAGTTCCACCGGGACATCAACTAATGAAAAACTGTTTTTT. Its protein is CASSSTGTSTNEKLFF.

This clone has just one count. V usage is TRBV7-2 and J usage is TRBJ1-6, with 9 bases fitting TRBD1. The ends lost 8 bases at V and 9 bases at J; junction bases unmatched: 5. Germline loops: CDR1 SGHTA, CDR2 FQGNSA. CDR3 size: 13 residues. This CDR3 is CASGGTGISPLHF. CDR3 nucleotides: TGTGCCAGCGGGGGGACAGGGATTTCACCCCTCCACTTT. The full variable domain, with the rest looked up from reference TRBV7-2 and TRBJ1-6, is GAGVSQSPSNKVTEKGKDVELRCDPISGHTALYWYRQSLGQGLEFLIYFQGNSAPDKSGLPSDRFSAERTGGSVSTLTIQRTQQEDSAVYLCASGGTGISPLHFGNGTRLTVT.

The DNA for the CDR3 is TGTGCCACCAGGCCTCGGAGCAATCAGCCCCAGCATTTT. Translating gives CATRPRSNQPQHF. The V gene is TRBV19, the J gene TRBJ1-5; D ambiguous. With 10 bases removed from V and 1 base from J, the gap between germline ends came to 11 bases. CDR1 and CDR2 (germline): LNHDA, SQIVND (reference sequence). CDR3 length equals 13 residues.

This sequence joins TRBV29-1 and TRBJ2-7; D might be TRBD1 (6 bases). This CDR3 has 11 amino acids. Germline V lookup: CDR1 SQVTM, CDR2 ANQGSEA. Trimming cost V 4 bases and J 4 bases, with 8 bases left between them. Here the CDR3 reads CSVVGAYEQYF. The CDR3 coding sequence is TGCAGCGTTGTGGGGGCGTACGAGCAGTACTTC.

The chain joins TRBV7-2 to TRBJ1-4; 8 nucleotides match TRBD1. CDR3 length equals 18 residues. Trimming cost V 7 bases and J 2 bases; bases outside gene matches: 15. Germline lookup yields CDR1 SGHTA and CDR2 FQGNSA. CDR3 amino acids: CASTFGSRGRATNEKLFF. CDR3 in DNA: TGTGCCAGCACCTTCGGGAGCAGGGGGCGTGCCACTAATGAAAAACTGTTTTTT. The full variable domain, rest sourced from reference TRBV7-2 and TRBJ1-4, is GAGVSQSPSNKVTEKGKDVELRCDPISGHTALYWYRQSLGQGLEFLIYFQGNSAPDKSGLPSDRFSAERTGGSVSTLTIQRTQQEDSAVYLCASTFGSRGRATNEKLFFGSGTQLSVL.

The V gene is TRBV28, the J gene TRBJ1-2; a possible D gene is TRBD1 (6 bases). This CDR3 is 13 amino acids long. V lost 7 bases and J 8 bases, leaving 17 bases between the germline ends. Germline V lookup: CDR1 MDHEN, CDR2 SYDVKM. CDR3 in amino acids: CASNSGGALGYTF. In nucleotides, the CDR3 is TGTGCCAGCAACTCGGGGGGGGCGCTCGGCTACACCTTC.

The chain links TRBV11-3 to TRBJ2-2; 7 bases are a match to TRBD1. The junction had 8 bases not matched to a gene; V was cut back by 1 base and J by 6 bases. CDR3 length: 16 residues. From germline, CDR1 is SGHNT and CDR2 YENEEA. Here the CDR3 DNA reads TGTGCCAGCAGCTTAGCAAGTCTACAGGGGCCCGGGGAGCTGTTTTTT. This translates into CASSLASLQGPGELFF.

This rearrangement joins TRBV4-3 to TRBJ2-1, with 7 nucleotides matching TRBD1. J was trimmed by 2 bases and V by 0 bases; bases with no gene match: 4. Germline V gene lookup returns CDR1 LGHNA and CDR2 YSLEER. The CDR3 loop spans 16 amino acids. The CDR3 coding sequence is TGCGCCAGCAGCCAAGAAGAGGGGGCAACCTACAATGAGCAGTTCTTC. As protein: CASSQEEGATYNEQFF.